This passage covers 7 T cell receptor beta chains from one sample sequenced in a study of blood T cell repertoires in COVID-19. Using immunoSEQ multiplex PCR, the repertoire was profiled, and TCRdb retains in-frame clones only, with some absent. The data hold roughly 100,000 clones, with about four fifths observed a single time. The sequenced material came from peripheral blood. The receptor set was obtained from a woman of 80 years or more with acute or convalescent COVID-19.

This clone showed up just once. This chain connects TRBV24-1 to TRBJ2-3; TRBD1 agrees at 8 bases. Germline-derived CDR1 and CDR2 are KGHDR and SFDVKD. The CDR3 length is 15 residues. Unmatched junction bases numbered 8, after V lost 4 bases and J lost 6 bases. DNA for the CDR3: TGTGCCACCAGTGACTCGGACAGGGCAGGGGATACGCAGTATTTT. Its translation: CATSDSDRAGDTQYF.

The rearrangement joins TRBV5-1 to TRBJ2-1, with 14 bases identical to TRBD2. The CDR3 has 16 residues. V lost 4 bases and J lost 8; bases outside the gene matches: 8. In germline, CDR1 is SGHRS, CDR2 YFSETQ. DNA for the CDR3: TGCGCCAGCAGCCACGGGACTAGCGGGAGTGGGGATGAGCAGTTCTTC. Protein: CASSHGTSGSGDEQFF.

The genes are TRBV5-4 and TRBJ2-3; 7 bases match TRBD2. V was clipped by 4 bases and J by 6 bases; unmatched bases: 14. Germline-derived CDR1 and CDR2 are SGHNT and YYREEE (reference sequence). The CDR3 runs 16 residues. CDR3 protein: CASSPRDYPGRDTQYF. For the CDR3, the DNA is TGTGCCAGCAGCCCCCGGGACTACCCGGGGAGGGATACGCAGTATTTT.

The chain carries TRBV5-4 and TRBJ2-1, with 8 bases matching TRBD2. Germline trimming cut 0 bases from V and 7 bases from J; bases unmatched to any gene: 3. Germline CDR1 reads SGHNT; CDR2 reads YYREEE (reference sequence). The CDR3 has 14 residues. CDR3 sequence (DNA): TGTGCCAGCAGCTTGGAAGGCGGGAGGAATGAGCAGTTCTTC. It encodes CASSLEGGRNEQFF.

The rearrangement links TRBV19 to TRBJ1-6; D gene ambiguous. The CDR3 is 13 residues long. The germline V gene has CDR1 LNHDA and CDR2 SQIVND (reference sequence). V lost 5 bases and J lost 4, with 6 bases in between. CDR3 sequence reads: CASSGLYNSPLHF. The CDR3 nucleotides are TGTGCCAGTAGTGGACTGTATAATTCACCCCTCCACTTT.

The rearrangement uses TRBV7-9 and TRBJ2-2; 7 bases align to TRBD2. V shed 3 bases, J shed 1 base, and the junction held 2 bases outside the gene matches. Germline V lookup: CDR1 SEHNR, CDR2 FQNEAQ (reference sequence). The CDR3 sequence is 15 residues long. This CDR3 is CASSLASGNTGELFF. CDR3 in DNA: TGTGCCAGCAGCTTGGCTAGCGGGAACACCGGGGAGCTGTTTTTT.

The CDR3 bases are TGTGCCAGCAGTGCCCAGGGAGATACGCAGTATTTT. Amino acid sequence: CASSAQGDTQYF. The chain links TRBV2 to TRBJ2-3, with D perhaps matching TRBD1 (5 bases). Trimming pared 4 bases from V and 5 bases from J, leaving 7 bases between. The CDR3 sequence is 12 residues long. Germline V CDR1 and CDR2: SNHLY, FYNNEI.